The T cell receptor beta chain described here comes from a study of patients and donors after allogeneic stem cell transplantation. CDR1 is DFQATT and CDR2 is SNEGSKA in the germline V gene (reference sequence). This CDR3 has 17 amino acids. V trimming: 6 bases; J trimming: 3 bases; junction bases outside the gene matches: 18. TCRdb independently ran MiXCR on the RT-PCR reads; one entry per CDR3 protein. The data hold approximately 31,000 distinct CDR3 sequences, with less than 45% observed a single time. Many counts were recorded for this clonotype. The specimen sequenced was blood, either unsorted or a sorted T cell fraction (not recorded which). The chain links TRBV20-1 to TRBJ2-3; 7 nucleotides match TRBD1. This clonotype originated in a human donor who was either an allogeneic HSCT recipient or a stem cell or donor lymphocyte infusion donor (not recorded which). It is not recorded whose cells these are; they may come from a transplant donor. The CDR3, as DNA: TGCAGTGCCGTAGGTGGCCAAAGGGACAGAGCTACAGATACGCAGTATTTT. Encoded protein: CSAVGGQRDRATDTQYF.